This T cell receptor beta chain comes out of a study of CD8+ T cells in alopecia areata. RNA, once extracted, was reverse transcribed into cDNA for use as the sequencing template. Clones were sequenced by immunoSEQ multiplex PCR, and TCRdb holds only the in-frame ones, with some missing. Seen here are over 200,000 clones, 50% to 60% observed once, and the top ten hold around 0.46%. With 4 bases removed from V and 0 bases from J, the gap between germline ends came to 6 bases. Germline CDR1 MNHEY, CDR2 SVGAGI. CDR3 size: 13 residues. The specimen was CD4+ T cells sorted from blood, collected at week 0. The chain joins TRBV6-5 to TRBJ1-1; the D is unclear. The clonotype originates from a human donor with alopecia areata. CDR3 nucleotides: TGTGCCAGCAGTTCTACAGTGAACACTGAAGCTTTCTTT. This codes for CASSSTVNTEAFF.